This T cell receptor beta chain was retrieved from a study of cytotoxic CD8 clonotypes in ibrutinib-treated CLL. About the research overall: Of a cohort that held some 12 relapsed/refractory and some 14 treatment-naive patients, 17 to 18 were IGHV unmutated.

Details on this clone: What it recognizes is unknown.

Findings of the study overall: At baseline, clonality was higher than in age-matched healthy donors and correlated with CD8+ counts. Increased clonality at ibrutinib response gave way to a return toward baseline at progression.

Sequencing was performed with immunoSEQ multiplex PCR; in TCRdb, only in-frame clones are kept and a portion is missing. The data hold hundreds of thousands of clones, with 67% observed a single time. CDR1 is MNHNY and CDR2 is SVGAGI in the germline V gene (reference sequence). The CDR3 length is 12 residues. V was pared by 2 bases and J by 6 bases, with 8 bases between. The chain joins TRBV6-6 to TRBJ2-7; D is unresolved. The sequences come from PBMCs, collected after 36 months of ibrutinib treatment. The clonotype comes from a human donor with chronic lymphocytic leukemia. CDR3 sequence: CASSYPSAEQYF. CDR3 DNA sequence: TGTGCCAGCAGTTACCCTTCAGCCGAGCAGTACTTC.